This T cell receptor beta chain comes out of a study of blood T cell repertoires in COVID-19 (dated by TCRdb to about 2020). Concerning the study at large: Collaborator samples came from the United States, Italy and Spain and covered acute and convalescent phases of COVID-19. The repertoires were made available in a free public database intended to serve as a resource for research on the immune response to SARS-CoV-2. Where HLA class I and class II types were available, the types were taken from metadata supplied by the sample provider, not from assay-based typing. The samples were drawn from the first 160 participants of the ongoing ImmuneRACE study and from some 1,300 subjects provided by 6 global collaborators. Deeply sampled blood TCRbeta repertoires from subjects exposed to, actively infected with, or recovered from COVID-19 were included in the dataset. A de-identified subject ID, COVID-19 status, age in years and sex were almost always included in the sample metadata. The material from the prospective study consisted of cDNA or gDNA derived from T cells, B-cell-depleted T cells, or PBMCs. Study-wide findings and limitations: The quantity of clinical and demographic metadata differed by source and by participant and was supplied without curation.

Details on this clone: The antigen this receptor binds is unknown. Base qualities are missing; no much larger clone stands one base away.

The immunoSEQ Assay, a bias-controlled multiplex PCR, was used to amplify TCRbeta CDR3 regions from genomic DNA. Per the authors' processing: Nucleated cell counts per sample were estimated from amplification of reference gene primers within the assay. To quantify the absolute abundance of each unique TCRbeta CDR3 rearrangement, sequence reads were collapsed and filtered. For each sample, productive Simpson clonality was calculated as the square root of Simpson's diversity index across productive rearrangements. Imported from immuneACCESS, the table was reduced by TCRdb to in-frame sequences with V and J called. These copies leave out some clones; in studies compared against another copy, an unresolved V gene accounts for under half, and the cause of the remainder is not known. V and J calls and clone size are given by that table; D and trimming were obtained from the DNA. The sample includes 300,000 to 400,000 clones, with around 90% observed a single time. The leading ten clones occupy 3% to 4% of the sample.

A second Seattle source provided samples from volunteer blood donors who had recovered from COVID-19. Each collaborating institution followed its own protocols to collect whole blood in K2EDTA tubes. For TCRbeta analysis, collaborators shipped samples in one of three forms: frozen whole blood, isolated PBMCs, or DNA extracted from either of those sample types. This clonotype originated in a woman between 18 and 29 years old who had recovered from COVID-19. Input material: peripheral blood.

The CDR3 protein is CASSRDLTGLTDTQYF. The nucleotide sequence is given as TGTGCCAGCAGCCGGGACCTGACAGGGCTGACAGATACGCAGTATTTT. The rearranged segments are TRBV11-2 and TRBJ2-3; the junction holds 7 bases that match TRBD1. The CDR3 contains 16 residues, cysteine and phenylalanine counted. Only CDR3 DNA remains: 48 bases, in frame from the first base. Looking up the germline V gene yields CDR1 SGHAT and CDR2 FQNNGV. After removal of 5 bases from V and 3 bases from J, the junction retains 11 bases not matched to a gene.